This T cell receptor (beta chain) was recorded in a study of shared clonotypes between healthy human individuals. On this clone: The antigen remains undetermined.

The CDR3 sequence is 15 residues long. Germline lookup yields CDR1 ENHRY and CDR2 SYGVKD. The V end lost 3 bases, the J end lost 1 base, and 12 bases lay between the germline ends. Profiling relied on immunoSEQ multiplex PCR, and the TCRdb table lists in-frame clones only, not all of them. The repertoire consists of 1.4 million to 1.5 million clones, with around 97% occurring once and the leading ten covering about 1%. Broader study findings: Researchers sampled blood only, noting tissue repertoires likely differ. Sequencing depth was predicted to influence how clonotypes are shared among donors.

The receptor comes from a man younger than 45 in good health. This chain uses TRBV10-3 with TRBJ2-5; D is uncertain. The specimen was naive CD4+ T cells sorted from blood. Stated subset: CD45RA+ positively selected. CDR3 region: CAISDSKGSQETQYF. DNA for the CDR3: TGTGCCATCAGTGATTCAAAGGGCTCCCAAGAGACCCAGTACTTC.